These 24 T cell receptor beta chains share one sample of origin, sequenced in a study of T cells after yellow fever vaccination. TCRdb reprocessed the 5' RACE reads via MiXCR and lists one record per CDR3 protein. The data hold 400,000 or so distinct CDR3 sequences, with under 20% observed a single time. The sample consisted of PBMCs, taken before the yellow fever booster vaccination. The receptors here all came from a man aged 18 to 35 who received the YFV17D yellow fever vaccine.

This clonotype has only a few counts. This chain uses TRBV6-5 with TRBJ1-1, with D possibly matching TRBD1 (6 bases). CDR1 is MNHEY and CDR2 is SVGAGI in the germline V gene. V gave up 6 bases and J gave up 3 bases, with 14 bases separating them. The CDR3 has 14 residues. The CDR3 protein is CASSLQGKDTEAFF. In nucleotides, the CDR3 is TGTGCCAGCAGCTTACAGGGAAAAGACACTGAAGCTTTCTTT.

The J gene is TRBJ2-5, the V gene TRBV20-1; D ambiguous. Trimming left V 8 bases short and J 4 bases short, with 17 bases between. CDR1 is DFQATT, CDR2 SNEGSKA, per germline (reference sequence). This CDR3 comprises 13 residues. The CDR3 sequence: CSTKPGSRETQYF. DNA of the CDR3: TGCAGTACTAAGCCAGGCTCAAGAGAGACCCAGTACTTC.

V usage is TRBV7-3 and J usage is TRBJ1-2; D unclear. This CDR3 is 14 amino acids long. Germline-derived CDR1 and CDR2 are SGHTA and FQGTGA. Trimming cost V 4 bases and J 6 bases, with 15 bases left between them. The CDR3: CASSSVAGRDGYTF. CDR3 coding DNA: TGTGCCAGCAGCTCCGTGGCGGGTCGCGATGGCTACACCTTC.

The chain links TRBV2 to TRBJ2-7, with D unclear. The CDR3 sequence is 11 residues long. Germline V gene sequence: CDR1 SNHLY, CDR2 FYNNEI. V was cut by 6 bases and J by 4 bases, with 7 bases left in between. CDR3 amino acids: CASRAGYEQYF. The CDR3 coding sequence is TGTGCCAGCAGGGCAGGTTACGAGCAGTACTTC.

This clonotype was observed a few times. This chain uses TRBV10-3 with TRBJ2-3; 8 nucleotides match TRBD1. CDR1 ENHRY and CDR2 SYGVKD come from the germline V gene. The junction had 5 bases not matched to a gene; V was cut back by 8 bases and J by 4 bases. The CDR3 sequence is 13 residues long. The CDR3 DNA is TGTGCCATCCAGGGGGCAGCGTCAGATACGCAGTATTTT. This translates into CAIQGAASDTQYF.

This clonotype has more than one count but fewer than ten. V and J are TRBV20-1 and TRBJ1-1; tentatively, D is TRBD1 (6 bases). Germline V gene data show CDR1 as DFQATT and CDR2 as SNEGSKA (reference sequence). CDR3 length: 12 residues. Trimming removed 5 bases from V and 8 bases from J, with 15 bases in between. The CDR3 nucleotides read TGCAGTGCTCAAAGGGGGGGGCGCGAAGCTTTCTTT. Amino acids: CSAQRGGREAFF.

The rearrangement links TRBV28 to TRBJ2-7, with a tentative D call TRBD2 (7 bases). The CDR3 totals 16 residues. Germline V gene data show CDR1 as MDHEN and CDR2 as SYDVKM. V lost 5 bases, J lost 2 bases, and 19 bases lay in between. The CDR3 DNA reads TGTGCCAGCAGTAACGTAGGGGGGGCCGACACCTACGAGCAGTACGTC. Residues: CASSNVGGADTYEQYV.

This clonotype has a handful of counts. This chain uses TRBV7-2 with TRBJ1-2; D not resolved. The CDR3 runs 13 residues. The germline V and J ends were trimmed by 1 base and 7 bases, with 10 bases remaining between them. Germline lookup yields CDR1 SGHTA and CDR2 FQGNSA. The CDR3 DNA reads TGTGCCAGCAGCTTAGGCATTGGGTTTGGCTACACCTTC. It is translated as CASSLGIGFGYTF.

Only a few counts were recorded for this clonotype. V and J are TRBV4-1 and TRBJ1-1, with D maybe TRBD1 (5 bases). Deletions cut 2 bases from V and 9 bases from J, with 13 bases between. The CDR3 runs 13 residues. Germline assignment: CDR1 MGHRA and CDR2 YSYEKL. The CDR3 loop reads CASSQRGEVKAFF. The CDR3 DNA reads TGCGCCAGCAGCCAAAGAGGGGAGGTGAAAGCTTTCTTT.

This clonotype was detected ten times or more. The CDR3 bases are TGTGCCAGCAGTTACTCGCTTCCTAGCGGGAGGATCACAGATACGCAGTATTTT. This translates into CASSYSLPSGRITDTQYF. The gene calls are TRBV6-5 and TRBJ2-3; 11 bases line up with TRBD2. Germline CDR1 and CDR2: MNHEY and SVGAGI. The J segment lost 2 bases and the V segment lost 0 bases, leaving 7 bases of the junction unmatched. This CDR3 is 18 amino acids long.

V gene TRBV4-3 combines with J gene TRBJ2-5; TRBD1 or TRBD2 may be the D gene (5 bases each). CDR1 LGHNA and CDR2 YSLEER come from the germline V gene. CDR3 length equals 15 residues. V lost 1 base, J lost 4 bases, and 13 bases lay in between. The CDR3 sequence is CASSQGAGSTETQYF. DNA for the CDR3: TGCGCCAGCAGCCAAGGAGCAGGGAGTACAGAGACCCAGTACTTC.

The V call is TRBV18, the J call TRBJ2-5; D remains ambiguous. The CDR3 extends over 13 amino acids. CDR1 and CDR2 from the germline V gene are KGHSH and LQKENI. Trimming took 3 bases from V and 5 from J, leaving 10 bases between them. CDR3 in DNA: TGTGCCAGCTCACCTTTCTGGGCGGAGACCCAGTACTTC. It translates to CASSPFWAETQYF.

In its sample, this clonotype was seen many times. The gene calls are TRBV12-3 or TRBV12-4 and TRBJ2-3; tentatively, D is TRBD2 (6 bases). This CDR3 has 12 amino acids. Trimming stripped 3 bases from V and 7 bases from J, with 8 bases between. The CDR3 nucleotides are TGTGCCAGCAGTTTGGCGGGGTATACGCAGTATTTT. Protein sequence: CASSLAGYTQYF.

The chain combines TRBV12-3 or TRBV12-4 with TRBJ2-1; TRBD2 matches at 9 bases. The CDR3 loop spans 15 amino acids. Trimming at V came to 6 bases and at J to 3 bases, leaving 6 bases not matched to a gene. The CDR3 loop is CASRLSGGIYNEQFF. The CDR3 DNA is TGTGCCAGCAGATTAAGCGGGGGGATCTACAATGAGCAGTTCTTC.

The gene calls are TRBV4-3 and TRBJ2-1, with 11 bases matching TRBD2. Unmatched junction bases numbered 12, after V lost 1 base and J lost 4 bases. The CDR3 is 19 residues long. Germline CDR1 LGHNA, CDR2 YSLEER. CDR3 nucleotides: TGCGCCAGCAGCCAAGGAAGGAGTAGCGGGGGGGCGTCGTACAATGAGCAGTTCTTC. Its protein product is CASSQGRSSGGASYNEQFF.

Comments on this clonotype: Compared with germline, one end of the junction differs, possibly owing to a read error. This rearrangement joins TRBV5-5 to TRBJ2-1; D call uncertain. The CDR3 length is 13 residues. CDR1 and CDR2 from the germline V gene are SGHKS and YYEKEE (reference sequence). The CDR3 region is CASSLGFYNDQFF. The CDR3 region has the DNA TGTGCCAGCAGCTTGGGGTTCTACAATGATCAGTTCTTC.

This clonotype was counted between two and nine times. The chain uses TRBV5-1 and TRBJ2-2; a possible D gene is TRBD2 (5 bases). V dropped 0 bases and J dropped 4 bases, with 13 bases sitting between them. The CDR3 has 16 residues. The V gene's germline CDR1 is SGHRS and CDR2 YFSETQ. The CDR3 reads CASSLDEGLPTGELFF. CDR3 in DNA: TGCGCCAGCAGCTTGGACGAGGGCCTACCCACCGGGGAGCTGTTTTTT.

This clonotype has more than one count but fewer than ten. V is TRBV18 and J is TRBJ1-1, with D possibly TRBD1 on 5 matching bases. The V end was cut by 6 bases, the J end by 1 base, with 12 bases between. Germline lookup yields CDR1 KGHSH and CDR2 LQKENI. The CDR3 is 14 amino acids. CDR3 amino acids: CASSGVGRNTEAFF. As DNA, the CDR3 is TGTGCCAGCTCGGGGGTGGGGCGGAACACTGAAGCTTTCTTT.

The chain recombines TRBV7-9 with TRBJ1-1; perhaps TRBD1 as D (6 bases). With 0 bases removed from V and 6 bases from J, the gap between germline ends came to 14 bases. Germline CDR1 reads SEHNR; CDR2 reads FQNEAQ (reference sequence). CDR3 length: 15 amino acids. The DNA of the CDR3 is TGTGCCAGCAGCTTAGCGCGCGCAGGGGTGGCTGAAGCTTTCTTT. Amino acids: CASSLARAGVAEAFF.

This clonotype has just a few counts. CDR3 in DNA: TGTGCCAGCAGCCTCCAAACGGGAGTTAGGAATGAGCAGTTCTTC. This gives the protein CASSLQTGVRNEQFF. The chain links TRBV7-2 to TRBJ2-1; tentative D call: TRBD2 (6 bases). The germline CDR1 and CDR2 sequences are SGHTA and FQGNSA. CDR3 length equals 15 residues. V lost 5 bases and J lost 7, with 18 bases in between. The complete variable domain, with remaining parts taken from reference TRBV7-2 and TRBJ2-1, reads GAGVSQSPSNKVTEKGKDVELRCDPISGHTALYWYRQSLGQGLEFLIYFQGNSAPDKSGLPSDRFSAERTGGSVSTLTIQRTQQEDSAVYLCASSLQTGVRNEQFFGPGTRLTVL.

This clonotype has a handful of counts. The chain employs TRBV20-1 and TRBJ2-5, with a weak D call TRBD2 (7 bases). V was shortened by 3 bases and J by 3 bases, with 23 bases between the two germline ends. Germline-derived CDR1 and CDR2 are DFQATT and SNEGSKA (reference sequence). The CDR3 is 17 amino acids. Written as DNA, the CDR3 is TGCAGTGCTAGGGAGGTAGGGGGGGCTAAACCGAAAGAGACCCAGTACTTC. Protein: CSAREVGGAKPKETQYF.

V usage is TRBV20-1 and J usage is TRBJ1-5; D unresolved. The CDR3 contains 14 residues. Deletions cut 0 bases from V and 3 bases from J, with 9 bases between. CDR1 DFQATT and CDR2 SNEGSKA come from the germline V gene (reference sequence). The DNA of the CDR3 is TGCAGTGCTAGAGACTTCCCTTCCAATCAGCCCCAGCATTTT. Amino acid sequence: CSARDFPSNQPQHF.

This chain connects TRBV5-5 to TRBJ2-7, with 10 bases that match TRBD1. J was trimmed by 6 bases and V by 4 bases; bases with no gene match: 13. The CDR3 is made up of 16 amino acids. Germline assignment: CDR1 SGHKS and CDR2 YYEKEE (reference sequence). The CDR3 loop is CASSDRQGAGSSEQYF. For the CDR3, the DNA is TGTGCCAGCAGCGATCGACAGGGGGCCGGTTCGAGCGAGCAGTACTTC.

This clonotype was seen more than once but under ten times. The chain has TRBV20-1 and TRBJ1-2; D remains unclear. The CDR3 is made up of 14 amino acids. V was clipped by 6 bases and J by 0 bases, with 14 bases between them. Germline CDR1 reads DFQATT; CDR2 reads SNEGSKA (reference sequence). As DNA, the CDR3 is TGCAGTGCGCTGGAGGCAGGCGCTAACTATGGCTACACCTTC. This translates into CSALEAGANYGYTF.